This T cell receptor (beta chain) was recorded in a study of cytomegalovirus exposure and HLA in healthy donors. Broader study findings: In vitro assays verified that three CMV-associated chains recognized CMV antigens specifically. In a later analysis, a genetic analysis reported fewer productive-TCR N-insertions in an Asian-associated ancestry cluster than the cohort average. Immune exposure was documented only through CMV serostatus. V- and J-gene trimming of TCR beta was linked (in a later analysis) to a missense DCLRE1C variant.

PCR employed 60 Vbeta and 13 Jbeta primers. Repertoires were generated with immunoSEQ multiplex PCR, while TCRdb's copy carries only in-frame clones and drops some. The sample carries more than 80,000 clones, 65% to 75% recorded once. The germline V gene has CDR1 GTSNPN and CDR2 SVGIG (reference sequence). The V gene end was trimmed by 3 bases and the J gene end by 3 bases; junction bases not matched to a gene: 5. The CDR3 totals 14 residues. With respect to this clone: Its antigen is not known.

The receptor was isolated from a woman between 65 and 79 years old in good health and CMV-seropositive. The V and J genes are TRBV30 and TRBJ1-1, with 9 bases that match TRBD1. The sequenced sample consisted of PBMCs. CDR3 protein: CAWSPTGGYTEAFF. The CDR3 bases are TGTGCCTGGAGCCCGACAGGGGGATACACTGAAGCTTTCTTT.